This T cell receptor (beta chain) was found in a study of radiotherapy plus CTLA-4 blockade in lung cancer. Across the study: Of the patients, 15% to 20% showed objective responses and under 40% attained disease control. Findings and caveats of the study: Some TCR clones had been derived from tumors. These clones expanded in peripheral blood after radiotherapy plus ipilimumab.

Assay used: immunoSEQ multiplex PCR; TCRdb lists only in-frame clones, some missing. The sample yields 50,000 to 65,000 clones, approximately 84% seen once. V lost 3 bases to trimming and J lost 2 bases, with 16 bases between them. Germline values: CDR1 MGHRA, CDR2 YSYEKL. The CDR3 is made up of 17 amino acids. Lung cancer patients with chemo-refractory metastatic non-small-cell disease were given focal radiation plus CTLA-4 blockade with ipilimumab. Note on this clone: What it recognizes is unknown.

This sample comprised peripheral blood, obtained from a patient treated with radiotherapy plus ipilimumab. The TCR comes from a human donor with non-small cell lung cancer whose response to radiotherapy plus ipilimumab could not be evaluated. The chain is built from TRBV4-1 and TRBJ1-4; possibly TRBD1 for D (5 bases). Here the CDR3 reads CASSHRAFPSTNEKLFF. As DNA, the CDR3 is TGCGCCAGCAGCCACAGGGCTTTCCCCTCGACTAATGAAAAACTGTTTTTT.